This TCR beta chain was recorded in a study of regulatory T cells in long-lasting Graves disease. According to the study, TCR beta libraries were built with iRepertoire HTBI primers and CDR3-region Arm-PCR. One entry per CDR3 protein results from TCRdb running MiXCR on the multiplex PCR reads. Of approximately 490,000 distinct CDR3 sequences detected, 15% to 20% appear once; the ten largest clones hold 10% to 15%. Time point: newly diagnosed GD, antithyroid drugs for less than 3 months. PBMC-derived RNA was used for the TCR library. This clonotype was observed at least ten times. A junction end diverges from the germline sequence, so it may reflect a read error. The sample was also linked to a second study, of T cells in Graves' hyperthyroidism and ophthalmopathy.

This material consisted of peripheral blood mononuclear cells (PBMCs), taken at new diagnosis, from a patient treated with antithyroid drugs. The sequence derives from a man aged 40-49 years with Graves disease.

CDR3 in DNA: TGTGCCAGCAGCTTGCTTGATGGCAGCACAGATACGCAGTATTTT. Translation gives CASSLLDGSTDTQYF. The J gene is TRBJ2-3, the V gene TRBV5-1, with D unclear. This CDR3 is 15 amino acids long. Germline CDR1 is SGHRS and CDR2 is YFSETQ. Full variable domain (missing parts from reference TRBV5-1 and TRBJ2-3): KAGVTQTPRYLIKTRGQQVTLSCSPISGHRSVSWYQQTPGQGLQFLFEYFSETQRNKGNFPGRFSGRQFSNSRSEMNVSTLELGDSALYLCASSLLDGSTDTQYFGPGTRLTVL.